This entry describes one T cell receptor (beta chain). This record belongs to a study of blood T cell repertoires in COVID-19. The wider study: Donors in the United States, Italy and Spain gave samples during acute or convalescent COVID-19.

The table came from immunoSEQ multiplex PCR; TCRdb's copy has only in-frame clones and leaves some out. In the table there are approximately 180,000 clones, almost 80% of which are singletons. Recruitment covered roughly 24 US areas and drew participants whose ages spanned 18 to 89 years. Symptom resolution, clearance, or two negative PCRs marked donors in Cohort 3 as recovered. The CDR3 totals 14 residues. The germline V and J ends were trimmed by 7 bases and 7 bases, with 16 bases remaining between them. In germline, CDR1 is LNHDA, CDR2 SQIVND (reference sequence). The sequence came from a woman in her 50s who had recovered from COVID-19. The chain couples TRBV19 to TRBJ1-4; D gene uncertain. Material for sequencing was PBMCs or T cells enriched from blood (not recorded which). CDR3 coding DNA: TGTGCCAGTACCGTGAGAGGGTTTGTTGAAAAACTGTTTTTT. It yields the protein CASTVRGFVEKLFF.